Reported below is one T cell receptor (beta chain). Its antigen is currently unknown. This record belongs to a study of shared clonotypes between healthy human individuals. Among the unsorted PBMC samples, replicate PCRs used roughly 0.3 ug DNA, roughly 30,000 T cell genomes. Profiling relied on immunoSEQ multiplex PCR, and the TCRdb table lists in-frame clones only, not all of them. The table lists approximately 440,000 clones, around 77% of them singletons. Study-level results: It was anticipated that sequencing depth would influence how many clonotypes donors shared.

Losses at the gene ends were 3 bases for V and 0 bases for J; bases not matched to a gene: 10. The CDR3 consists of 17 residues. In germline, CDR1 is MDHEN, CDR2 SYDVKM. The sample consisted of PBMCs. The sequence was obtained from a woman aged 40 to 49 in good health. Some clones in this sample may be carry-over from other donors' samples. The V call is TRBV28, the J call TRBJ2-7, with TRBD1 identical over 8 bases. CDR3 bases: TGTGCCAGCAGTTTGGCCGGGACAGGTCGACTCTCCTACGAGCAGTACTTC. Translating gives CASSLAGTGRLSYEQYF.